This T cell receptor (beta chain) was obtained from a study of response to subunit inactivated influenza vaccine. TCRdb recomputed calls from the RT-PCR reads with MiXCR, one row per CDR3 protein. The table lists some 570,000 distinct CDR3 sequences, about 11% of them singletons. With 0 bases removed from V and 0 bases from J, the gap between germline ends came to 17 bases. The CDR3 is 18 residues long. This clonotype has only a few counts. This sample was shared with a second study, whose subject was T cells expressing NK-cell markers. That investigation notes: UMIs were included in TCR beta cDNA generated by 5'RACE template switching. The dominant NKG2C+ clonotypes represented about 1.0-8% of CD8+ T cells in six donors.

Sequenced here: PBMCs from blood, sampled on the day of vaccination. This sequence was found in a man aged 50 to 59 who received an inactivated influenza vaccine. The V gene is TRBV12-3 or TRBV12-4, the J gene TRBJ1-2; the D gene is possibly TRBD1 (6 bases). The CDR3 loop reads CASSLAGVDSLSNYGYTF. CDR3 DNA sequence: TGTGCCAGCAGTTTAGCGGGGGTGGACAGTCTCTCTAACTATGGCTACACCTTC.